The present entry profiles one T cell receptor beta chain with its context. Its antigen is not yet known. Base quality data are lacking; no much larger clone is found one base away. The data stem from a study of blood T cell repertoires in COVID-19 (dated by TCRdb to 2018 to 2020). At the level of the whole study: Collaborator samples came from the United States, Italy and Spain and covered acute and convalescent phases of COVID-19. The sample metadata nearly always contained a de-identified subject ID, COVID-19 status, age in years and sex. The repertoires were released in a freely available public database intended as a resource for research on the immune response to SARS-CoV-2. The dataset comprised deeply sampled blood TCRbeta repertoires from subjects exposed to, actively infected with, or recovered from COVID-19. The material from the prospective study consisted of cDNA or gDNA derived from T cells, B-cell-depleted T cells, or PBMCs. Where available, HLA class I and class II types were taken from metadata supplied by the sample provider and were not determined by assay-based typing. The samples were drawn from two sources: the first 160 participants of the ongoing ImmuneRACE study, and over 1,000 subjects contributed by 6 global collaborators. The study at large found these results: The quantity of clinical and demographic metadata differed by source and by participant and was supplied without curation.

Enrolling through a virtual design, the prospective study's participants ranged in age from roughly 18 to 89 years and lived across roughly 23 United States geographic areas. In the prospective study, participants were assigned to cohorts based on the clinical history participants reported in a screening survey and a study questionnaire. In the prospective study, mobile phlebotomists collected whole blood, serum and a nasopharyngeal or oropharyngeal swab from each participant. Participants in the prospective study had the option to provide additional blood draws and questionnaires over a roughly 2-month period. Prospective study blood samples were shipped either frozen or at room temperature before DNA extraction. The immunoSEQ Assay, a bias-controlled multiplex PCR, was used to amplify TCRbeta CDR3 regions from genomic DNA. In the source study's methods: The number of nucleated cells in each sample was estimated by amplification of reference gene primers within the assay. To quantify the absolute abundance of each unique TCRbeta CDR3 rearrangement, sequence reads were collapsed and filtered. For each sample, productive Simpson clonality was calculated as the square root of Simpson's diversity index over productive rearrangements. TCRdb carries this immuneACCESS record with in-frame sequences only. Its versions omit some clonotypes, under half of them owing to an unresolved V gene in the studies checked, with the rest unexplained. V and J calls plus clone size are reproduced from that table; the DNA served to infer D and trimming. Within this sample are about 160,000 clones, with about 84% of them counted one time only. Of the sample, 5.6% falls within the top ten clones.

The germline ends are 12 bases apart after V is trimmed by 3 bases and J by 4 bases. For CDR1 and CDR2, the germline V gene lists MGHDK and SYGVNS. The CDR3 covers 14 residues, taking in both the cysteine and the phenylalanine. The read is trimmed to its CDR3 DNA, 42 bases read in frame from base 1. The sequenced material came from PBMCs or T cells enriched from blood (not recorded which). The TCR comes from a woman in her 40s with acute COVID-19. The chain employs TRBV25-1 and TRBJ1-2; the best D guess is TRBD1, with 5 bases matching. The CDR3 corresponds to CASSDRVQSYGYTF. Read as DNA, the sequence is TGTGCCAGCAGTGACAGGGTGCAGTCCTATGGCTACACCTTC.